This TCR beta chain was profiled in a study of cytomegalovirus exposure and HLA in healthy donors. As for the study in general: Earlier, 95 million to 140 million unique TCR beta sequences were recovered from approximately 180 million T cells by an analysis. Study-wide findings and caveats: In an earlier analysis, most TCR beta V segments were productive about 87% or about 30% of the time.

A note on this clone: Its specificity is not known.

CDR1 and CDR2 from the germline V gene are SNHLY and FYNNEI. There are 15 residues in the CDR3. V shed 5 bases and J 3 bases; nucleotides not matched to a gene: 6. Primers for the PCR totalled 60 Vbeta and 13 Jbeta. Some clones are missing from TCRdb's copy, which holds only in-frame ones; the method was immunoSEQ multiplex PCR. Of approximately 150,000 clones in the sample, about 76% were seen once. This chain links TRBV2 with TRBJ2-3, with 9 bases aligning to TRBD1. The clonotype comes from a male donor in good health and CMV-seropositive. The source material was PBMCs. CDR3 protein: CASSLDRGKTDTQYF. CDR3 nucleotide sequence: TGTGCCAGCAGTCTAGACAGGGGGAAAACAGATACGCAGTATTTT.